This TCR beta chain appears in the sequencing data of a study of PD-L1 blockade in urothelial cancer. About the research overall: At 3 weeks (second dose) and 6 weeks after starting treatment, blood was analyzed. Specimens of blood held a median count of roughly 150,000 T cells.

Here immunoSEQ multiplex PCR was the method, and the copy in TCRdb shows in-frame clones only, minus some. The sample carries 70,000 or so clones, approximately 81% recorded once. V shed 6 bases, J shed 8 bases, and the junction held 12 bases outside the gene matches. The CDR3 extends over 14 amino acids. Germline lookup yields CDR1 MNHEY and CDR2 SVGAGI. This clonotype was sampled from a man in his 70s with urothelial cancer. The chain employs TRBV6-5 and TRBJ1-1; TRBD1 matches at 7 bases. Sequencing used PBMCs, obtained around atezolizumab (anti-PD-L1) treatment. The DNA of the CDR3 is TGTGCCAGCAGACCCTTAGAGGGGGCCCGGGAAGCTTTCTTT. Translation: CASRPLEGAREAFF.